This TCR beta chain was recorded in a study of T-cell reconstitution after alpha-beta-depleted transplantation in children (dated by TCRdb to about 2016). Regarding the study in general: Using TCR repertoire profiling, the study followed T-cell immune reconstitution in a quantitative way in children after TCRalphabeta/CD19-depleted allogeneic hematopoietic cell transplantation.

Points the paper makes about the study in general: About two months after transplant, the apparently early recovery of alphabetaT-cell counts reportedly depended on just several hundred clones that had expanded rapidly and came from non-depleted graft cells. Over subsequent months, a decline in hyperexpanded clone frequencies was noted, and after one year, T-cell counts and TCRbeta diversity were mostly ascribed to newly produced T cells. In some patients, the high TCRbeta diversity seen at day 60 was put down to recipient T cells and intrathymic progenitors that had survived conditioning.

In the paper's terms, the treatment or condition label means: allogeneic hematopoietic cell transplantation with graft depleted of TCRalphabeta T cells and CD19 B cells. The children who served as transplant recipients had been given grafts of TCRalphabeta/CD19-depleted allogeneic hematopoietic cells. Receptor amplification or capture employed PCR. The sequencer was an Illumina HiSeq 2500. TCR libraries were prepared with molecular barcoding, using unique molecular identifiers to normalize TCRbeta repertoire quantification. TCRdb applied fastp at Q25 and MiXCR to the public reads, then kept only in-frame beta chains. Identical CDR3 proteins give one entry, which carries the most common genes and DNA. Within this sample are a few hundred thousand distinct CDR3 sequences, with around 16% of them counted one time only. The ten largest account for around 30% of the sample. As for this clonotype: The antigen it recognizes is unknown. No base qualities exist here, and no much larger clone lies one base off it.

The TCR sequence derives from a boy in the first two years of life who had a stem cell transplant for Wiskott-Aldrich syndrome, so the T cells may come from the graft donor. Sequenced here: PBMCs, mostly from graft donor cells, sampled 360 days after TCRalphabeta/CD19-depleted stem cell transplant.

The CDR3 region reads CASSSYRGRSTDTQYF. The DNA is TGTGCCAGCAGTTCTTATCGCGGGAGGTCGACAGATACGCAGTATTTT. The chain is assembled from TRBV27 and TRBJ2-3, with 8 central nucleotides matching TRBD2. CDR1 and CDR2, looked up from the germline V gene (reference sequence), are MNHEY and SMNVEV. From its cysteine to its phenylalanine, the CDR3 spans 16 amino acids. Just CDR3 DNA is preserved here, 48 bases in frame from base 1. Here V drops 4 bases and J drops 3 bases, and the junction holds 9 bases not matched to any gene.